The 22 T cell receptor beta chains given below trace back to one sample, sequenced in a study of T cell responses to AZD1222 COVID-19 vaccine. Sequenced by immunoSEQ multiplex PCR; TCRdb stores in-frame clones only, minus some. Counted here are over 110,000 clones, about 92% occurring once; the ten biggest clones make up roughly 4.9%. The sample in question was peripheral blood, obtained on day 0 of AZD1222 vaccination. These receptors were collected from an adult in good health.

The CDR3 spells CASSRKRGIQETQYF. The CDR3 nucleotides are TGCGCCAGCAGTCGTAAGAGAGGTATTCAAGAGACCCAGTACTTC. The chain has TRBV4-3 and TRBJ2-5; D gene unclear. The V and J ends lost 6 bases and 2 bases respectively, with 16 bases between them. This CDR3 comprises 15 residues. Germline assignment: CDR1 LGHNA and CDR2 YSLEER.

V usage is TRBV19 and J usage is TRBJ2-1; 7 positions agree with TRBD1. The CDR3 is 15 amino acids. The germline V gene encodes CDR1 LNHDA and CDR2 SQIVND (reference sequence). V lost 6 bases and J lost 2; bases outside the gene matches: 7. DNA of the CDR3: TGTGCCAGTAGAGGAGAGGGGGCAACCTACAATGAGCAGTTCTTC. Residues: CASRGEGATYNEQFF.

The CDR3 DNA sequence: TGTGCCAGCAGCTTAGGGGGTCCAGCTAACTATGGCTACACCTTC. Amino acid sequence: CASSLGGPANYGYTF. The rearrangement uses TRBV7-9 and TRBJ1-2; D call uncertain. Trimming removed 1 base at V and 0 bases at J, with 9 bases between. From germline, CDR1 is SEHNR and CDR2 FQNEAQ (reference sequence). This CDR3 contains 15 residues.

The chain combines TRBV4-3 with TRBJ1-2; a possible D gene is TRBD1 (6 bases). The germline CDR1 and CDR2 sequences are LGHNA and YSLEER. With 0 bases removed from V and 7 bases from J, the gap between germline ends came to 18 bases. The CDR3 consists of 16 residues. This CDR3 is CASSQDLRGPVGGYTF. DNA of the CDR3: TGCGCCAGCAGCCAAGATCTGCGGGGGCCCGTAGGTGGCTACACCTTC.

This chain links TRBV4-1 with TRBJ2-3; 8 bases align to TRBD2. The length of the CDR3 is 20 residues. After removal of 0 bases from V and 0 bases from J, the junction contained 14 bases not matched to a gene. Per the germline V gene, CDR1 is MGHRA and CDR2 is YSYEKL. CDR3 protein: CASSQDQDQAGGGSTDTQYF. The CDR3 DNA is TGCGCCAGCAGCCAAGATCAGGACCAAGCCGGGGGGGGAAGCACAGATACGCAGTATTTT.

The V and J genes are TRBV28 and TRBJ1-6; 10 nucleotides agree with TRBD1. Germline values: CDR1 MDHEN, CDR2 SYDVKM. CDR3 size: 17 residues. The V and J ends lost 1 base and 2 bases, in that order; junction bases with no gene match: 2. The CDR3 is CASSLYGTGAYNSPLHF. CDR3 bases: TGTGCCAGCAGTTTATACGGGACAGGGGCCTATAATTCACCCCTCCACTTT.

J is TRBJ2-3 and V is TRBV27, with 9 bases fitting TRBD1. Germline assignment: CDR1 MNHEY and CDR2 SMNVEV (reference sequence). The CDR3 covers 15 residues. Trimming at V came to 5 bases and at J to 4 bases, leaving 7 bases not matched to a gene. CDR3 protein: CASSAQGARADTQYF. DNA of the CDR3: TGTGCCAGCAGTGCACAGGGGGCGAGGGCAGATACGCAGTATTTT.

J is TRBJ1-2 and V is TRBV6-5; D might be TRBD1 (5 bases). Germline CDR1 and CDR2: MNHEY and SVGAGI. V dropped 8 bases and J dropped 2 bases, with 18 bases sitting between them. CDR3 length: 15 amino acids. The CDR3 loop reads CASRRVVQGNYGYTF. The CDR3 coding sequence is TGTGCCAGCCGAAGGGTTGTCCAGGGAAACTATGGCTACACCTTC.

The gene calls are TRBV6-5 and TRBJ1-3, with D perhaps TRBD1 (5 bases). Trimming took 8 bases from V and 2 from J, leaving 13 bases between them. This CDR3 is 14 amino acids long. In germline, CDR1 is MNHEY, CDR2 SVGAGI. As DNA, the CDR3 is TGTGCCAGCGGGAGACAGCCTCCTGGAAACACCATATATTTT. Its translation: CASGRQPPGNTIYF.

This rearrangement joins TRBV2 to TRBJ2-7; D possibly corresponds to TRBD2 (5 bases). V lost 4 bases, J lost 3 bases, and 16 bases lay in between. CDR3 size: 15 residues. Germline V gene lookup returns CDR1 SNHLY and CDR2 FYNNEI. The CDR3, as DNA: TGTGCCAGCAGTGGGGAACTACCTAGCTACTACGAGCAGTACTTC. Protein: CASSGELPSYYEQYF.

V gene TRBV3-1 (or the pseudogene TRBV3-2) combines with J gene TRBJ1-2; 11 bases map to TRBD1. This CDR3 spans 16 amino acids. Looked up from germline, CDR1 is LGHDT and CDR2 is YNNKEL (reference sequence). J lost 4 bases, V lost 4 bases, and 8 bases had no gene match. DNA of the CDR3: TGTGCCAGCAGCCCCCGGACAGGGGGCGCGAGCTATGGCTACACCTTC. Amino acids: CASSPRTGGASYGYTF.

The J gene is TRBJ1-1, the V gene TRBV5-6; D is unclear. The CDR3 extends over 11 amino acids. CDR1 and CDR2 from the germline V gene are SGHDT and YYEEEE. V was cut by 0 bases and J by 6 bases, with 3 bases left in between. As DNA, the CDR3 is TGTGCCAGCAGCTTGGAGGCTGAAGCTTTCTTT. Its protein product is CASSLEAEAFF.

This chain joins TRBV14 and TRBJ1-3, with D maybe TRBD1 (6 bases). V was cut by 4 bases and J by 6 bases, with 13 bases left in between. The CDR3 is 14 residues long. From germline, CDR1 is SGHDN and CDR2 FVKESK. CDR3 DNA: TGTGCCAGCAGCCTCGCAGGGGCCCAAAACACCATATATTTT. Its protein is CASSLAGAQNTIYF.

V gene TRBV14 combines with J gene TRBJ2-7; the match to TRBD1 covers 9 bases. CDR3 length: 14 residues. The V gene's germline CDR1 is SGHDN and CDR2 FVKESK. V lost 3 bases to trimming and J lost 3 bases; unmatched junction nucleotides: 3. The CDR3 here is CASSHRGQGYEQYF. The CDR3 coding sequence is TGTGCCAGCAGCCACAGGGGACAGGGCTACGAGCAGTACTTC.

The chain carries TRBV7-8 and TRBJ1-5; the D is unclear. The V and J ends lost 5 bases and 4 bases respectively, with 9 bases between them. The CDR3 has 13 residues. Germline CDR1 and CDR2: SGHVS and FQNEAQ. CDR3 sequence (DNA): TGTGCCAGCAGCCTAAAAGTTAATCAGCCCCAGCATTTT. It specifies CASSLKVNQPQHF.

The chain employs TRBV6-5 and TRBJ2-2; D unclear. In germline, CDR1 is MNHEY, CDR2 SVGAGI. The CDR3 consists of 14 residues. V shed 8 bases and J shed 0 bases, with 10 bases lying between them. Here the CDR3 reads CASERAANTGELFF. The CDR3 coding sequence is TGTGCCAGCGAAAGGGCGGCGAACACCGGGGAGCTGTTTTTT.

This rearrangement joins TRBV6-1 to TRBJ1-6; D uncertain. The V end was cut by 1 base, the J end by 7 bases, with 11 bases between. This CDR3 is built from 15 residues. Germline CDR1 MNHNS, CDR2 SASEGT. DNA of the CDR3: TGTGCCAGCAGTGAAGGCCCAGCGGGGAATTCACCCCTCCACTTT. It translates to CASSEGPAGNSPLHF.

The DNA for the CDR3 is TGTGCCATCGCTAGTACTAGCGGGAGTAATGAGCAGTTCTTC. Protein product: CAIASTSGSNEQFF. The V call is TRBV10-3, the J call TRBJ2-1; 11 bases are shared with TRBD2. Germline CDR1 reads ENHRY; CDR2 reads SYGVKD. The CDR3 sequence is 14 residues long. The V and J ends lost 8 bases and 7 bases, in that order; junction bases with no gene match: 7.

This sequence joins TRBV9 and TRBJ2-2; no firm D call. The CDR3 contains 15 residues. Trimming shortened V by 0 bases and J by 0 bases, and 6 bases separated the two germline ends. The germline CDR1 and CDR2 sequences are SGDLS and YYNGEE. CDR3 in DNA: TGTGCCAGCAGCGTAGGCGGAACGAACACCGGGGAGCTGTTTTTT. Amino acid sequence: CASSVGGTNTGELFF.

V and J are TRBV7-2 and TRBJ2-1; 9 bases match TRBD1. Germline V lookup: CDR1 SGHTA, CDR2 FQGNSA. The ends lost 4 bases at V and 0 bases at J; junction bases unmatched: 4. The CDR3 consists of 16 residues. The CDR3 loop is CASSWGTGSSYNEQFF. The CDR3 DNA is TGTGCCAGCAGCTGGGGGACAGGGAGCTCCTACAATGAGCAGTTCTTC.

The rearrangement links TRBV11-2 to TRBJ1-1; TRBD1 agrees at 7 bases. In germline, CDR1 is SGHAT, CDR2 FQNNGV. Trimming at V came to 5 bases and at J to 4 bases, leaving 4 bases not matched to a gene. CDR3 length equals 13 residues. CDR3 loop: CASSTWDSTEAFF. The CDR3 DNA is TGTGCCAGCAGCACATGGGACAGCACTGAAGCTTTCTTT. Full variable domain (remainder filled in from reference TRBV11-2 and TRBJ1-1): EAGVAQSPRYKIIEKRQSVAFWCNPISGHATLYWYQQILGQGPKLLIQFQNNGVVDDSQLPKDRFSAERLKGVDSTLKIQPAKLEDSAVYLCASSTWDSTEAFFGQGTRLTVV.

The table lists this clone with a count of one. This chain links TRBV4-1 with TRBJ2-3; 9 bases match TRBD2. The CDR3 totals 17 residues. Germline CDR1 is MGHRA and CDR2 is YSYEKL. With V trimmed by 5 bases and J by 2 bases, 11 bases remained unmatched. CDR3 bases: TGCGCCAGCAGCTCTCAATTAGCGGGAGAACTCACAGATACGCAGTATTTT. This sequence encodes CASSSQLAGELTDTQYF.